The rows below give T cell receptor beta chains drawn from one sample of a study of T cells in Graves' hyperthyroidism and ophthalmopathy. MiXCR was run by TCRdb on the multiplex PCR reads, yielding one entry per CDR3 protein. This table has hundreds of thousands of distinct CDR3 sequences, about 35% appearing once. Sequences were obtained from blood. The receptors shown here come from a woman aged 40-49 years with Graves' hyperthyroidism. Both conserved end residues are part of each CDR3. D genes are given only for firm matches. Clone size appears in some rows only: once, few, many, or a class for an expanded clone.

abundance: many; len: 15; j_gene: TRBJ1-5; d_gene: NA; v_gene: TRBV24-1; CDR3aa: CATSETGRLDQPQHF; CDR3nt: TGTGCCACCAGTGAAACAGGGAGGTTGGATCAGCCCCAGCATTTT
abundance: many; len: 19; j_gene: TRBJ2-6; d_gene: TRBD1; v_gene: TRBV10-3; CDR3aa: CAIRSSDRGFVSGANVLTF; CDR3nt: TGTGCCATCAGATCCTCGGACAGGGGGTTCGTCTCTGGGGCCAACGTCCTGACTTTC
abundance: many; len: 14; j_gene: TRBJ2-5; d_gene: TRBD2; v_gene: TRBV20-1; CDR3aa: CSASLTGGGETQYF; CDR3nt: TGCAGTGCTTCTTTAACCGGGGGGGGAGAGACCCAGTACTTC
abundance: many; len: 13; j_gene: TRBJ1-2; d_gene: TRBD1; v_gene: TRBV29-1; CDR3aa: CRASGTGDRGYTF; CDR3nt: TGCAGGGCCTCTGGGACAGGGGATCGCGGCTACACCTTC
abundance: NA; len: 18; j_gene: TRBJ2-5; d_gene: NA; v_gene: TRBV4-1; CDR3aa: CTSSQNPNYGGVGETQYF; CDR3nt: TGCACCAGCAGCCAAAACCCGAACTACGGGGGAGTCGGGGAGACCCAGTACTTC
abundance: NA; len: 14; j_gene: TRBJ1-2; d_gene: NA; v_gene: TRBV7-9; CDR3aa: CASSLGASNYGYIF; CDR3nt: TGTGCCAGCAGCTTAGGGGCCAGTAACTATGGCTACATCTTC
abundance: NA; len: 14; j_gene: TRBJ2-7; d_gene: NA; v_gene: TRBV6-5; CDR3aa: CASSLATGLNEQYF; CDR3nt: TGTGCCAGCAGTTTAGCCACAGGGCTTAACGAGCAGTACTTC
abundance: NA; len: 13; j_gene: TRBJ2-5; d_gene: NA; v_gene: TRBV4-3; CDR3aa: CASSQEVAETQYF; CDR3nt: TGCGCCAGCAGCCAAGAGGTGGCTGAGACCCAGTACTTC
abundance: NA; len: 15; j_gene: TRBJ2-1; d_gene: TRBD2; v_gene: TRBV14; CDR3aa: CASSPGLAFSNEQFF; CDR3nt: TGTGCCAGCAGCCCGGGACTAGCATTTTCCAATGAGCAGTTCTTC
abundance: NA; len: 15; j_gene: TRBJ2-7; d_gene: NA; v_gene: TRBV4-2; CDR3aa: CASSQELTSSYEQYF; CDR3nt: TGTGCCAGCAGCCAAGAGTTGACCTCCTCGTACGAGCAGTACTTC
abundance: NA; len: 16; j_gene: TRBJ1-5; d_gene: TRBD1; v_gene: TRBV12-3/TRBV12-4; CDR3aa: CASSYRGTAGNQPQHF; CDR3nt: TGTGCCAGCAGTTACAGGGGGACAGCGGGCAATCAGCCCCAGCATTTT
abundance: many; len: 13; j_gene: TRBJ1-2; d_gene: NA; v_gene: TRBV7-9; CDR3aa: CASSSPAADGYTF; CDR3nt: TGTGCCAGCAGCTCCCCTGCGGCAGATGGCTACACCTTC
abundance: NA; len: 15; j_gene: TRBJ1-4; d_gene: TRBD1; v_gene: TRBV5-4; CDR3aa: CASSTWTGGSEKLFF; CDR3nt: TGTGCCAGCAGCACCTGGACAGGTGGATCGGAAAAACTGTTTTTT
abundance: NA; len: 15; j_gene: TRBJ1-4; d_gene: TRBD1; v_gene: TRBV9; CDR3aa: CASSQGQGHNEKLFF; CDR3nt: TGTGCCAGCAGCCAAGGACAGGGACATAATGAAAAACTGTTTTTT
abundance: many; len: 14; j_gene: TRBJ2-5; d_gene: TRBD2; v_gene: TRBV4-1; CDR3aa: CASSTSGSKETQYF; CDR3nt: TGCGCCAGCAGCACTAGCGGGAGCAAGGAGACCCAGTACTTC
abundance: many; len: 15; j_gene: TRBJ1-3; d_gene: TRBD1; v_gene: TRBV7-6; CDR3aa: CASSWDRETGNTIYF; CDR3nt: TGTGCCAGCAGCTGGGACAGGGAAACTGGAAACACCATATATTTT
abundance: many; len: 15; j_gene: TRBJ2-5; d_gene: NA; v_gene: TRBV7-2; CDR3aa: CASSLARVDQETQYF; CDR3nt: TGTGCCAGCAGCTTAGCCAGGGTCGACCAAGAGACCCAGTACTTC
abundance: NA; len: 17; j_gene: TRBJ2-7; d_gene: TRBD2; v_gene: TRBV6-5; CDR3aa: CASSDLYGASGRYEQYF; CDR3nt: TGTGCCAGCAGTGACCTTTACGGGGCTAGCGGGAGGTACGAGCAGTACTTC
abundance: NA; len: 10; j_gene: TRBJ2-5; d_gene: TRBD2; v_gene: TRBV10-1; CDR3aa: CASSDRDYYF; CDR3nt: TGCGCCAGCAGTGACCGGGACTACTACTTC
abundance: many; len: 11; j_gene: TRBJ1-2; d_gene: NA; v_gene: TRBV20-1; CDR3aa: CSARPLEGYTF; CDR3nt: TGCAGTGCTAGGCCCCTGGAGGGCTACACCTTC
abundance: many; len: 13; j_gene: TRBJ1-2; d_gene: NA; v_gene: TRBV29-1; CDR3aa: CSVALTTGPGYTF; CDR3nt: TGCAGCGTTGCACTTACAACAGGGCCGGGCTACACCTTC
abundance: few; len: 14; j_gene: TRBJ1-1; d_gene: TRBD1; v_gene: TRBV10-3; CDR3aa: CAIRLGQVITEAFF; CDR3nt: TGTGCCATCAGACTTGGACAGGTAATCACTGAAGCTTTCTTT
abundance: NA; len: 15; j_gene: TRBJ2-7; d_gene: NA; v_gene: TRBV2; CDR3aa: CASSSLPLPAYEQYF; CDR3nt: TGTGCCAGCAGTTCCCTCCCCCTCCCGGCCTACGAGCAGTACTTC
abundance: NA; len: 14; j_gene: TRBJ2-3; d_gene: TRBD1; v_gene: TRBV20-1; CDR3aa: CSAWDRGISYTQYF; CDR3nt: TGCAGTGCCTGGGACAGGGGAATATCTTATACGCAGTATTTT
abundance: NA; len: 11; j_gene: TRBJ2-7; d_gene: NA; v_gene: TRBV18; CDR3aa: CASSPEDEQYF; CDR3nt: TGTGCCAGCTCGCCCGAAGACGAGCAGTACTTC
abundance: many; len: 15; j_gene: TRBJ1-5; d_gene: NA; v_gene: TRBV19; CDR3aa: CASSRDSLLDQPQHF; CDR3nt: TGTGCCAGTAGCCGAGACTCCCTTCTTGATCAGCCCCAGCATTTT
abundance: many; len: 14; j_gene: TRBJ1-2; d_gene: NA; v_gene: TRBV29-1; CDR3aa: CSVVNLQDLYGYTF; CDR3nt: TGCAGCGTTGTGAATTTACAGGACCTTTATGGCTACACCTTC
abundance: NA; len: 17; j_gene: TRBJ1-5; d_gene: TRBD1; v_gene: TRBV19; CDR3aa: CASSPRTPGQADQPQHF; CDR3nt: TGTGCCAGTAGCCCTCGAACACCGGGACAGGCAGATCAGCCCCAGCATTTT
abundance: NA; len: 15; j_gene: TRBJ1-4; d_gene: NA; v_gene: TRBV24-1; CDR3aa: CATSEMVSTNEKLFF; CDR3nt: TGTGCCACCAGTGAAATGGTCTCAACTAATGAAAAACTGTTTTTT
abundance: many; len: 18; j_gene: TRBJ1-4; d_gene: NA; v_gene: TRBV10-3; CDR3aa: CAISESISPVRSDEKLFF; CDR3nt: TGTGCCATCAGTGAGTCGATATCTCCGGTCAGGAGTGATGAAAAACTGTTTTTT
abundance: NA; len: 16; j_gene: TRBJ2-2; d_gene: NA; v_gene: TRBV19; CDR3aa: CASSILRGRNTGELFF; CDR3nt: TGTGCCAGTAGTATACTTCGGGGTCGGAACACCGGGGAGCTGTTTTTT
abundance: NA; len: 13; j_gene: TRBJ1-1; d_gene: NA; v_gene: TRBV29-1; CDR3aa: CSVEAGLGNEAFF; CDR3nt: TGCAGCGTTGAGGCAGGGTTAGGCAATGAAGCTTTCTTT
abundance: NA; len: 15; j_gene: TRBJ1-6; d_gene: NA; v_gene: TRBV5-4; CDR3aa: CASSRGRDGDSPLHF; CDR3nt: TGTGCCAGCAGCCGGGGCAGGGACGGAGATTCACCCCTCCACTTT
abundance: NA; len: 15; j_gene: TRBJ2-7; d_gene: NA; v_gene: TRBV13; CDR3aa: CASSLGGRGLHEQYF; CDR3nt: TGTGCCAGCAGCTTAGGAGGAAGGGGCCTCCACGAGCAGTACTTC
abundance: NA; len: 14; j_gene: TRBJ1-2; d_gene: NA; v_gene: TRBV25-1; CDR3aa: CASRGGNPPSGYTF; CDR3nt: TGTGCCAGTCGGGGCGGTAACCCCCCATCTGGCTACACCTTC
abundance: NA; len: 14; j_gene: TRBJ2-7; d_gene: NA; v_gene: TRBV5-6; CDR3aa: CASSWGTPSYDQYF; CDR3nt: TGTGCCAGCAGCTGGGGGACCCCCAGTTACGACCAGTACTTC
abundance: NA; len: 15; j_gene: TRBJ1-5; d_gene: NA; v_gene: TRBV6-2/TRBV6-3; CDR3aa: CASSPSGQGNQPQHF; CDR3nt: TGTGCCAGCAGCCCGTCGGGGCAGGGCAATCAGCCCCAGCATTTT